The rows below give T cell receptor beta chains drawn from one sample of a study of cytomegalovirus exposure and HLA in healthy donors. Sequencing used immunoSEQ multiplex PCR; TCRdb keeps in-frame clones, though not all of them. The data hold about 110,000 clones, with approximately 82% observed a single time. Sequencing used PBMCs. The receptors were gathered from a man aged 40-49 years in good health and CMV-seronegative. The CDR3 runs from the conserved cysteine through the conserved F or W. D genes are given only for firm matches. A clone size is listed for some rows: how often the clone was seen (once, few, many), or a class if it is expanded.

TRBV5-1	.	.	TRBJ2-5	TGCGCCAGCAGCTTTCAGGCCCAAGAGACCCAGTACTTC	CASSFQAQETQYF
TRBV2	TRBD1	.	TRBJ2-3	TGTGCCAGCGCGCTGGGACAGCTCACAGATACGCAGTATTTT	CASALGQLTDTQYF
TRBV11-3	.	few	TRBJ2-7	TGTGCCAGCAGCTTAGACGGGGGGCGTTACGAGCAGTACTTC	CASSLDGGRYEQYF
TRBV6-1	.	.	TRBJ1-1	TGTGCCAGCAGTGAAGATGAGTTTATTGGTAGAGCTTTCTTT	CASSEDEFIGRAFF
TRBV6-1	.	few	TRBJ1-5	TGTGCCAGCAGTGATCAGGGCATCAGTCAGCCCCAGCATTTT	CASSDQGISQPQHF
TRBV5-1	.	few	TRBJ2-5	TGCGCCAGCAGCTTGGTGGCCCGGGGTGGAGAGACCCAGTACTTC	CASSLVARGGETQYF
TRBV4-1	TRBD2	.	TRBJ2-2	TGCGCCAGCAGCCGGGCCATGGGAGGGCTAGCGGGGCGGAACGGGGAGCTGTTTTTT	CASSRAMGGLAGRNGELFF
TRBV7-2	.	once	TRBJ1-2	TGTGCCAGCAGCCCGGACACCCTCTATGGCTACACCTTC	CASSPDTLYGYTF
TRBV6-4	.	.	TRBJ1-2	TGTGCCAGCAGTGACCCTTCGGGGGGCAACGTCGGGAGAGTTCGTGGCTACACCTTC	CASSDPSGGNVGRVRGYTF
TRBV5-1	TRBD1	.	TRBJ1-2	TGCGCCAGCATCAGCGACAGGGGACGTGTACACACCTTC	CASISDRGRVHTF
TRBV27	.	.	TRBJ2-3	TGTGCCAGCAGTTTTGGCGGGGGCCCCACGGATACGCAGTATTTT	CASSFGGGPTDTQYF
TRBV2	.	few	TRBJ1-5	TGTGCCAGCAGTGAGTCGGGTTCTCAGCCCCAGCATTTT	CASSESGSQPQHF
TRBV4-1	TRBD2	.	TRBJ2-3	TGCGCCAGCAGCCAAGAGGCTAGCGGGGTGCCGTATTTT	CASSQEASGVPYF
TRBV5-5	TRBD1	once	TRBJ1-1	TGTGCCAGCAGCGGCGGGACAGGACAAGTGAGGTTAATGAACACTGAAGCTTTCTTT	CASSGGTGQVRLMNTEAFF
TRBV11-3	TRBD1	.	TRBJ2-1	TGTGCCAGCAGCTTAGGACAGGGGGAGCGAAATGAGCAGTTCTTC	CASSLGQGERNEQFF
TRBV4-1	.	.	TRBJ2-7	TGCGCCAGCAGCCCAGATGTGGCCGCTGGCGGGCTCGAGCAGTACTTC	CASSPDVAAGGLEQYF
TRBV19	.	few	TRBJ2-5	TGTGCCAGTAGTATAATCGGAGGTGTGGAGACCCAGTACTTC	CASSIIGGVETQYF
TRBV5-4	TRBD2	.	TRBJ2-5	TGTGCCAGCAGCACTAGGACTAGCGGGGGCCTGGGGACCCAGTACTTC	CASSTRTSGGLGTQYF
TRBV2	.	.	TRBJ2-7	TGTGCCAGCAGTTTAACCTACGAGCAGTACTTC	CASSLTYEQYF
TRBV19	TRBD2	.	TRBJ2-2	TGTGCCAGTAGTATAACTAGCGGGGGGGCCGGGGAGCTGTTTTTT	CASSITSGGAGELFF
TRBV10-3	TRBD1	.	TRBJ2-2	TGTGCCATCAGCCCTAGGGCGTTTTGGGGACAGGCTACGAACACCGGGGAGCTGTTTTTT	CAISPRAFWGQATNTGELFF
TRBV6-1	.	.	TRBJ1-3	TGTGCCAGCAGTGAAGCATACGGCGGGCTTAGCCCTGGAAACACCATATATTTT	CASSEAYGGLSPGNTIYF
TRBV7-3	TRBD2	.	TRBJ2-3	TGTGCCAGCAGCTTAACGGTCCGGGAGGGTGGTACGCAGTATTTT	CASSLTVREGGTQYF
TRBV30	.	.	TRBJ1-1	TGTGCCTGGAGTGTGAAGGGCGGGATTCGAATTAACACTGAAGCTTTCTTT	CAWSVKGGIRINTEAFF
TRBV6-6	TRBD1	.	TRBJ1-4	TGTGCCAGCAGTCCTCGGGACAGGGGGGACGAAAAACTGTTTTTT	CASSPRDRGDEKLFF
TRBV4-2	TRBD2	.	TRBJ2-2	TGTGCCAGCAGTGGGAGGGATAGGAACACCGGGGAGCTGTTTTTT	CASSGRDRNTGELFF
TRBV7-7	.	few	TRBJ2-1	TGTGCCAGCAGCTTAGCAGGAGTGAATAATGAGCAGTTCTTC	CASSLAGVNNEQFF
TRBV4-1	.	.	TRBJ1-5	TGCGCCAGCAGCCAAGGCCGGCAGGAGCCCCAGCATTTT	CASSQGRQEPQHF
TRBV6-5	TRBD1	.	TRBJ1-3	TGTGCCAGCAGTTACAACAGGGGGCTCGGAAACACCATATATTTT	CASSYNRGLGNTIYF
TRBV4-1	TRBD1	.	TRBJ1-6	TGCGCCAGCAGCAGACAGGGGGCTGATTCACCCCTCCACTTT	CASSRQGADSPLHF
TRBV6-5	TRBD2	.	TRBJ2-7	TGTGCCAGCAGTTTTAGGGCGGGGGGGCCGAACGAGCAGTACTTC	CASSFRAGGPNEQYF
TRBV6-5	.	.	TRBJ2-1	TGTGCCAGCAGATATGGACAGAGCTACAATGAGCAGTTCTTC	CASRYGQSYNEQFF
TRBV5-6	.	.	TRBJ2-3	TGTGCCAGCAGCCCAGCGCCGACAGCACACACAGATACGCAGTATTTT	CASSPAPTAHTDTQYF
TRBV6-5	.	few	TRBJ1-4	TGTGCCAGCAGTTACTCGATAGAAGAAAAACTGTTTTTT	CASSYSIEEKLFF
TRBV7-7	.	.	TRBJ2-5	TGTGCCAGCAGCTTAGGCTCAAATGGGGGGCAAGAGACCCAGTACTTC	CASSLGSNGGQETQYF
TRBV29-1	TRBD2	.	TRBJ2-3	TGCAGCGTTGCGAAACTAGCGGGGGAGACAGATACGCAGTATTTT	CSVAKLAGETDTQYF
TRBV5-4	TRBD1	.	TRBJ2-1	TGTGCCAGCAGCCTAGGACAGGGTGAGGTCGATGAGCAGTTCTTC	CASSLGQGEVDEQFF
TRBV15	TRBD1	few	TRBJ1-4	TGTGCCACCAGCCCAGACAGGGCGACTGAAAAACTGTTTTTT	CATSPDRATEKLFF
TRBV12-5	TRBD1	once	TRBJ1-3	TGTGCTAGTGGTCCTGGACAGGGCCAACTCGGAAACACCATATATTTT	CASGPGQGQLGNTIYF
TRBV15	.	once	TRBJ2-7	TGTGCCACCACCCTTGGAGGGGTAGGCGAGCAGTACTTC	CATTLGGVGEQYF
TRBV27	TRBD1	.	TRBJ1-2	TGTGCCAGCAGTCCCCTGGGACAGGTTCTCGGCTACACCTTC	CASSPLGQVLGYTF
TRBV7-6	.	.	TRBJ2-7	TGTGCCAGCAGCCAGGCGACAGACCCAAGCGAGCAGTACTTC	CASSQATDPSEQYF
TRBV19	.	.	TRBJ1-3	TGTGCCAGTAGCCGCGACAGTAGCTCTGGAAACACCATATATTTT	CASSRDSSSGNTIYF
TRBV5-4	.	.	TRBJ2-3	TGTGCCAGCAGCTTGGGGGGGGGCACAGATACGCAGTATTTT	CASSLGGGTDTQYF
TRBV7-9	TRBD2	.	TRBJ2-5	TGTGCCAGCAGTCCGAATAGCGGGGGAATCCAAGAGACCCAGTACTTC	CASSPNSGGIQETQYF
TRBV2	TRBD2	once	TRBJ2-3	TGTGCCAGCAGTCCCATGACTAGCGGCACAGATACGCAGTATTTT	CASSPMTSGTDTQYF
TRBV15	.	.	TRBJ1-2	TGTGCCACCAGCAGAGATTTGCAGGGGTCTAACTATGGCTACACCTTC	CATSRDLQGSNYGYTF